The 7 T cell receptor beta chains given below trace back to one sample, sequenced in a study of PD-1 blockade in classical Hodgkin lymphoma (dated by TCRdb to about 2020). Reading the label with the study, this specimen's time point is: cycle 4 day 1 (C4D1), after more than 5 weeks of nivolumab. All trial patients had relapsed after autologous stem cell transplantation, with cohorts A, B and C differing in prior brentuximab vedotin exposure. CD4+ T cells were purified from thawed PBMCs by magnetic negative selection with a Miltenyi CD4+ T cell isolation kit. Libraries came from the immunoSEQ multiplex PCR assay. TCRdb retrieved this table from immuneACCESS and kept in-frame rearrangements only. Not all clones are present; in checked studies, unresolved V genes account for under half, and no reason is known for the remainder. The sample table shows roughly 29,000 clones, and roughly 80% are seen once. About 0.57% of the sample is held by the ten biggest clonotypes.

The source was CD4+ T cells from blood, collected before the fourth cycle of nivolumab. These receptors were taken from a human donor with classical Hodgkin lymphoma.

This chain links TRBV19 with TRBJ1-5; 9 nucleotides agree with TRBD1. The CDR3 is 16 residues long. With 4 bases clipped from V and 5 bases from J, the junction kept 9 bases outside the gene matches. CDR1 is LNHDA, CDR2 SQIVND, per germline (reference sequence). The CDR3 DNA reads as TGTGCCAGTAGTAGAGAGGGACAGGGTGGTGATCAGCCCCAGCATTTT. Its protein product is CASSREGQGGDQPQHF.

The rearrangement joins TRBV18 to TRBJ1-1; 10 nucleotides align to TRBD1. With V trimmed by 4 bases and J by 5 bases, 7 bases remained unmatched. The CDR3 spans 15 residues. Germline CDR1 and CDR2: KGHSH and LQKENI. The CDR3 loop is CASSLATGGHTEAFF. Written as DNA, the CDR3 is TGTGCCAGCTCACTAGCGACAGGGGGCCATACTGAAGCTTTCTTT.

V is TRBV10-3 and J is TRBJ2-7; D tentatively fits TRBD1 or TRBD2 (5 bases each). Trimming removed 5 bases at V and 7 bases at J, with 9 bases between. Germline V gene data show CDR1 as ENHRY and CDR2 as SYGVKD. The CDR3 loop spans 11 amino acids. The CDR3 is CAISWDEEQYF. The CDR3 nucleotides read TGTGCCATCAGTTGGGACGAGGAGCAGTACTTC.

The V and J genes are TRBV30 and TRBJ2-1; D is perhaps TRBD2 (5 bases). V lost 2 bases and J lost 7, with 18 bases in between. The CDR3 covers 15 residues. Germline CDR1 GTSNPN, CDR2 SVGIG (reference sequence). CDR3 DNA sequence: TGTGCCTGGAGTCACGGGCCTCCTTCGGGGAATGAGCAGTTCTTC. Translating gives CAWSHGPPSGNEQFF.

The chain combines TRBV6-5 with TRBJ1-5; D is unresolved. Germline V gene sequence: CDR1 MNHEY, CDR2 SVGAGI. V lost 9 bases, J lost 2 bases, and 11 bases lay in between. CDR3 length: 13 amino acids. The CDR3 spells CASAYMGNQPQHF. CDR3 DNA sequence: TGTGCCAGTGCATATATGGGCAATCAGCCCCAGCATTTT.

The table lists this clone with a few counts. The chain joins TRBV20-1 to TRBJ1-1; D not certain. CDR1 and CDR2 from the germline V gene are DFQATT and SNEGSKA (reference sequence). V was pared by 2 bases and J by 4 bases, with 5 bases between. The CDR3 extends over 11 amino acids. The CDR3 here is CSARLGTEAFF. As DNA, the CDR3 is TGCAGTGCTAGACTGGGCACTGAAGCTTTCTTT.

In this sample, this clone turned up once. The J gene is TRBJ2-7, the V gene TRBV29-1; D may be TRBD2 (6 bases). Trimming left V 5 bases short and J 2 bases short, with 10 bases between. Germline V gene data show CDR1 as SQVTM and CDR2 as ANQGSEA. There are 12 residues in the CDR3. The CDR3 here is CSVRERAYEQYF. CDR3 DNA sequence: TGCAGCGTTCGGGAGAGAGCCTACGAGCAGTACTTC.